Below, 5 T cell receptor beta chains from the same sample are listed, as sequenced in a study of beta chain features in type 1 diabetes. Reverse transcription of all isolated RNA meant that expressed TCRB transcripts were sequenced. Using immunoSEQ multiplex PCR, the repertoire was profiled, and TCRdb retains in-frame clones only, with some absent. The sample contains about 350,000 clones, roughly a fifth of which appear only once. Sequencing was carried out using naive CD4+ T cells from blood. The receptors were gathered from a young woman in good health.

This clone turned up a few times. The chain couples TRBV5-4 to TRBJ1-2, with D possibly being TRBD1 (6 bases). The length of the CDR3 is 14 residues. Germline V gene lookup returns CDR1 SGHNT and CDR2 YYREEE (reference sequence). The V gene lost 0 bases and the J gene lost 4 bases, with 10 bases spanning the gap. CDR3 amino acids: CASSLDTGTYGYTF. For the CDR3, the DNA is TGTGCCAGCAGCTTGGACACAGGGACCTATGGCTACACCTTC.

In this sample, this clone turned up a few times. This chain links TRBV5-1 with TRBJ1-1, with D perhaps matching TRBD1 (6 bases). Germline loops: CDR1 SGHRS, CDR2 YFSETQ. V was clipped by 6 bases and J by 0 bases, with 12 bases between them. This CDR3 has 14 residues. The CDR3 protein is CASKDWDMNTEAFF. Here the CDR3 DNA reads TGCGCCAGCAAGGATTGGGACATGAACACTGAAGCTTTCTTT.

This rearrangement joins TRBV5-8 to TRBJ1-2, with D possibly matching TRBD1 (5 bases). Trimming took 0 bases from V and 2 from J, leaving 5 bases between them. The germline V gene has CDR1 SGHTS and CDR2 YDEGEE. The CDR3 is 13 amino acids. This chain's CDR3 is CASSLGQNYGYTF. For the CDR3, the DNA is TGTGCCAGCAGCTTGGGACAGAACTATGGCTACACCTTC.

The chain combines TRBV18 with TRBJ1-2, with TRBD1 identical over 7 bases. The germline CDR1 and CDR2 sequences are KGHSH and LQKENI. V lost 3 bases to trimming and J lost 0 bases; unmatched junction nucleotides: 7. The CDR3 is made up of 16 amino acids. In DNA form, the CDR3 reads TGTGCCAGCTCACCTAACAGGGACAGAGCTAACTATGGCTACACCTTC. The encoded protein is CASSPNRDRANYGYTF.

This clone turned up a few times. This chain joins TRBV5-4 and TRBJ2-1; D perhaps matches TRBD2 (5 bases). Germline-derived CDR1 and CDR2 are SGHNT and YYREEE (reference sequence). Deletions cut 2 bases from V and 4 bases from J, with 10 bases between. This CDR3 spans 14 amino acids. Here the CDR3 reads CASSFPGSYNEQFF. DNA of the CDR3: TGTGCCAGCAGCTTTCCGGGGAGTTACAATGAGCAGTTCTTC.